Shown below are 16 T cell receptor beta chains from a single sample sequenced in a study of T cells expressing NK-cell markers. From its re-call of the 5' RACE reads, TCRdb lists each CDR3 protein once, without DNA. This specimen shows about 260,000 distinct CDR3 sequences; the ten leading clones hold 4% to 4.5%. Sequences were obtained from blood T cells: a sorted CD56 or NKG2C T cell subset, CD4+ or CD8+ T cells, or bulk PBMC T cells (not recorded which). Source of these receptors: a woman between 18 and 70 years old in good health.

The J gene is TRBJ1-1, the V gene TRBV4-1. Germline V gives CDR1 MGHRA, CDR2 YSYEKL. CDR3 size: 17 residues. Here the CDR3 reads CASSQGSGPGRGTEAFF.

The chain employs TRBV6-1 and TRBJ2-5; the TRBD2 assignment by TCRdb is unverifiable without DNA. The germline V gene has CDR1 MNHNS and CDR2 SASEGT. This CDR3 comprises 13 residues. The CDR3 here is CASSRRAGGTQYF.

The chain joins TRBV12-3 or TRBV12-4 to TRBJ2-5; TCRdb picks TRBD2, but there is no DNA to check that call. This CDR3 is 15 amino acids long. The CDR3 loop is CASSSRRGGLKTQYF.

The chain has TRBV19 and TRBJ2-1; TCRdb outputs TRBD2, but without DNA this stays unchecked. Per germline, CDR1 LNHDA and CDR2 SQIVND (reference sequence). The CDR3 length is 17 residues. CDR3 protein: CASSSFTAGGSNNEQFF.

CDR3 loop: CSVMGEGAYEQYF. This chain joins TRBV29-1 and TRBJ2-7; the TRBD1 assignment by TCRdb is unverifiable without DNA. This CDR3 has 13 residues. Germline V gives CDR1 SQVTM, CDR2 ANQGSEA.

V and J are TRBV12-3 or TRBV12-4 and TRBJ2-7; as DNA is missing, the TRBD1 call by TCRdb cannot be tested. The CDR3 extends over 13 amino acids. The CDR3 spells CASSRDRDSEQYF.

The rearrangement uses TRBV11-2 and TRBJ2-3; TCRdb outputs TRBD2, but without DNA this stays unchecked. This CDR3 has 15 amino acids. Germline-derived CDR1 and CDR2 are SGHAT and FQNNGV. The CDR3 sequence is CASSHWVWEGDTQYF.

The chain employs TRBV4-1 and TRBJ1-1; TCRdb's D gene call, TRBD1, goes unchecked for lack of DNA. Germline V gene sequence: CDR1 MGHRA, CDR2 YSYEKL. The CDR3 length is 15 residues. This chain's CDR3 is CASSHGQGPRAEAFF.

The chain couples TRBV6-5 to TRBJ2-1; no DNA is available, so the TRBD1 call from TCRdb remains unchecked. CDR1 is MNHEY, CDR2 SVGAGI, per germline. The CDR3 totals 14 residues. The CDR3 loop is CASSYDRGVNEQFF.

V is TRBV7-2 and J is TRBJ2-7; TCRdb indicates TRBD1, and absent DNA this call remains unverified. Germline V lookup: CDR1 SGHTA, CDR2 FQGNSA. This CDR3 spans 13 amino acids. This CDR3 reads CASSQTGFREQYF.

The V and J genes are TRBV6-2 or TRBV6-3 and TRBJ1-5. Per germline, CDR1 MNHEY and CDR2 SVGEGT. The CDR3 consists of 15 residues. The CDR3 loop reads CAISRTEIGNQPQHF.

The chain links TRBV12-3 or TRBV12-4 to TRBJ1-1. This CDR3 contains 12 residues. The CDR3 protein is CASSRDSLRAFF.

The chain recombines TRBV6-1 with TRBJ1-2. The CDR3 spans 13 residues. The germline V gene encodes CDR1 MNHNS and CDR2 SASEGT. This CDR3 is CASTDPAEYGYTF.

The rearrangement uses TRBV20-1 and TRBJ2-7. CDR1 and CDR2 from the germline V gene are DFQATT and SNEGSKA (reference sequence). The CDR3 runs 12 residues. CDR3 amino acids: CSAADRPYEQYF.

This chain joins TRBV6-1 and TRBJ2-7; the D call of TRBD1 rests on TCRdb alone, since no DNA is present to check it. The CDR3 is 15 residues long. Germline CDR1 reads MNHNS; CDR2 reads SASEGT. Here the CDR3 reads CASSVWGQGHYEQYF.

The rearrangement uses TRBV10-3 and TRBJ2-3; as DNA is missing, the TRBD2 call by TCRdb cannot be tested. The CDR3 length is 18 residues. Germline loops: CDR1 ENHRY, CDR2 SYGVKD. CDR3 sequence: CAISESNGALAATDTQYF.